This T cell receptor (beta chain) came from a study of cytotoxic CD8 clonotypes in ibrutinib-treated CLL. Looking at the study overall: The cohort had around 11 relapsed/refractory and some 14 treatment-naive patients, 17 to 18 IGHV unmutated. Partial responders around 25, complete 2; about 12 progressed and about 14 stayed in remission by median around 71 months.

The CDR3 extends over 15 amino acids. Trimming stripped 4 bases from V and 2 bases from J, with 14 bases between. CDR1 and CDR2 from the germline V gene are MNHNS and SASEGT. TCRdb's copy holds only in-frame clones and misses some; the assay was immunoSEQ multiplex PCR. The sample has approximately 92,000 clones, about 74% seen once; the top ten hold about 26%. This clone was seen a few times. The sequence was obtained from a human donor with chronic lymphocytic leukemia. The genes are TRBV6-1 and TRBJ1-2, with D maybe TRBD1 (6 bases). The input for sequencing was PBMCs, taken after 24 months of ibrutinib treatment. CDR3 sequence reads: CASSAGDRLNYGYTF. CDR3 nucleotide sequence: TGTGCCAGCAGTGCAGGAGACAGGTTGAACTATGGCTACACCTTC.